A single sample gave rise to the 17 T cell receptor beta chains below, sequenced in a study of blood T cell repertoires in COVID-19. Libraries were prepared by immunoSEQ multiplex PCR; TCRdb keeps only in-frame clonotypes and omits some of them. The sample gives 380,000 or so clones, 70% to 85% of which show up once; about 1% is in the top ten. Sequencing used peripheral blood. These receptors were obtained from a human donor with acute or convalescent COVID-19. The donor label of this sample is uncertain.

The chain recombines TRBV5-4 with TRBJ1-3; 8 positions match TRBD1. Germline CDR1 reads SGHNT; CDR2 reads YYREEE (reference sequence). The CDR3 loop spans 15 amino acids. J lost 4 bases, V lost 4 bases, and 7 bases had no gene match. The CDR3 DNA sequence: TGTGCCAGCAGCCTAAAGACAGGGGAAGGAAACACCATATATTTT. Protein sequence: CASSLKTGEGNTIYF. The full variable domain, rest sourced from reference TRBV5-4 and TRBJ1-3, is ETGVTQSPTHLIKTRGQQVTLRCSSQSGHNTVSWYQQALGQGPQFIFQYYREEENGRGNFPPRFSGLQFPNYSSELNVNALELDDSALYLCASSLKTGEGNTIYFGEGSWLTVV.

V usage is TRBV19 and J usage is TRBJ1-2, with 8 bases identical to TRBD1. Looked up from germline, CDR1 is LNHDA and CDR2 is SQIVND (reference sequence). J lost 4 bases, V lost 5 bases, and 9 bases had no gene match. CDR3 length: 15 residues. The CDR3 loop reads CASSGPGQDFYGYTF. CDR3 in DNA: TGTGCCAGTAGTGGTCCGGGACAGGACTTCTATGGCTACACCTTC.

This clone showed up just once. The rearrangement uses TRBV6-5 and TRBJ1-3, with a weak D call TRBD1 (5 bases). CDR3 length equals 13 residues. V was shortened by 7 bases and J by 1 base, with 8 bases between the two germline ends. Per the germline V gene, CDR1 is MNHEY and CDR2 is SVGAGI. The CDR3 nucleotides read TGTGCCAGCATACAGGAGTCTGGAAACACCATATATTTT. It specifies CASIQESGNTIYF.

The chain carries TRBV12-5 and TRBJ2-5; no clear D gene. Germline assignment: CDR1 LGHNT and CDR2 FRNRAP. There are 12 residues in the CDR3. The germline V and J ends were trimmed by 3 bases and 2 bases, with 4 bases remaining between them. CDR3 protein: CASGFGQETQYF. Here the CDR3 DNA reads TGTGCTAGTGGTTTCGGTCAAGAGACCCAGTACTTC.

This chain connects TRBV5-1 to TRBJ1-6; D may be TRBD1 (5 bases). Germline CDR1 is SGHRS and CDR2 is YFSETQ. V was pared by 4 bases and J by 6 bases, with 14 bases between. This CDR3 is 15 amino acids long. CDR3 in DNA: TGCGCCAGCAGCCGGGCGGGGGGGTCTAATTCACCCCTCCACTTT. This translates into CASSRAGGSNSPLHF.

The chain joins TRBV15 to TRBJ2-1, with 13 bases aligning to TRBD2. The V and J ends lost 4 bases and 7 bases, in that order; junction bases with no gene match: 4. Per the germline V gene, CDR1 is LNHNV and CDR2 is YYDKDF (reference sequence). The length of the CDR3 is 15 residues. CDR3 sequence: CATSNRLAGGNEQFF. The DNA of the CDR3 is TGTGCCACCAGCAACAGACTAGCGGGAGGAAATGAGCAGTTCTTC.

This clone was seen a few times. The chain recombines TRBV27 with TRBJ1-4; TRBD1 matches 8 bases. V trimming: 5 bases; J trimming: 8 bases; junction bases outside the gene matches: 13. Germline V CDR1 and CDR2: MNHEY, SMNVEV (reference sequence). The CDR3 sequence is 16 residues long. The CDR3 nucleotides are TGTGCCAGCAGTCCAGCGATCCAGGGGGCAGGAGAAAAACTGTTTTTT. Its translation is CASSPAIQGAGEKLFF.

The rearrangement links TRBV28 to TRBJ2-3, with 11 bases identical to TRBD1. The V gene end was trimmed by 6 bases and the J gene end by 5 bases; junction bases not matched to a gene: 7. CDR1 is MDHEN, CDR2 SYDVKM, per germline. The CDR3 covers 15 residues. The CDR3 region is CASRPGTGGKDTQYF. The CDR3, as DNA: TGTGCCAGCAGGCCCGGGACAGGGGGGAAAGATACGCAGTATTTT. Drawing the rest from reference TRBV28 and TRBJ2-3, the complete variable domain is DVKVTQSSRYLVKRTGEKVFLECVQDMDHENMFWYRQDPGLGLRLIYFSYDVKMKEKGDIPEGYSVSREKKERFSLILESASTNQTSMYLCASRPGTGGKDTQYFGPGTRLTVL.

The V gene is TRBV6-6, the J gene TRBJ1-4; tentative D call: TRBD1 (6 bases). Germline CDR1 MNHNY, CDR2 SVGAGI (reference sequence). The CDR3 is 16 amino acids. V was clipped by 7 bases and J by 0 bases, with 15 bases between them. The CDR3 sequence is CASTRARTATNEKLFF. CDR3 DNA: TGTGCCAGCACCAGAGCCCGGACAGCAACTAATGAAAAACTGTTTTTT.

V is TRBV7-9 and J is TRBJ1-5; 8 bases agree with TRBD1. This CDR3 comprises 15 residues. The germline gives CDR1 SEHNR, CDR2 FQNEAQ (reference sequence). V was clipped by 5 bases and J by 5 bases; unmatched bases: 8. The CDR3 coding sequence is TGTGCCAGCAGCCCCTCCGACAGGGGCCATCAGCCCCAGCATTTT. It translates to CASSPSDRGHQPQHF.

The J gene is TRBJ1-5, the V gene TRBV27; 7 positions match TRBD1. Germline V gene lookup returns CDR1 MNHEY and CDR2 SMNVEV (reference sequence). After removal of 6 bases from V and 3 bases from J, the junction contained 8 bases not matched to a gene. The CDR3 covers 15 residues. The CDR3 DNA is TGTGCCAGCAGGAGCCAACAGGGGTTCAATCAGCCCCAGCATTTT. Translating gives CASRSQQGFNQPQHF.

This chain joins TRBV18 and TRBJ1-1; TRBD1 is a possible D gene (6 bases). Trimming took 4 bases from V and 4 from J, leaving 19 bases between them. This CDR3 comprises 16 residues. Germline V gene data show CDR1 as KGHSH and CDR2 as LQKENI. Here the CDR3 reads CASSLDYRVVSTEAFF. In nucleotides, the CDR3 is TGTGCCAGCTCACTTGACTACAGGGTGGTAAGCACTGAAGCTTTCTTT.

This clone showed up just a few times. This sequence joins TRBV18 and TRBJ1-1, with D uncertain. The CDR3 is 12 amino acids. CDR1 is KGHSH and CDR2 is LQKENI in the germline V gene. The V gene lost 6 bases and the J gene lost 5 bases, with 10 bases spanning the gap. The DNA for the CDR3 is TGTGCCAGCTCGGACTTTAGGACTGAAGCTTTCTTT. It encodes CASSDFRTEAFF.

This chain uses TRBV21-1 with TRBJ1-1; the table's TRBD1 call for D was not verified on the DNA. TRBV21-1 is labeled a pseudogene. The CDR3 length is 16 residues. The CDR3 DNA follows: TGTGCCAGCAGCCTGAACCGGGACAGGGGACGCTCTGAAGCTTTCTTT. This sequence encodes CASSLNRDRGRSEAFF.

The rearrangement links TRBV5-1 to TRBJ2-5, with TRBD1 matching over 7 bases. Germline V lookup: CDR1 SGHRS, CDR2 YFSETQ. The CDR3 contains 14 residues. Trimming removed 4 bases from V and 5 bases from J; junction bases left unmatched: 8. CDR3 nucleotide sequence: TGCGCCAGCAGCCCGGGACAGCCGAGGGAGACCCAGTACTTC. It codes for CASSPGQPRETQYF.

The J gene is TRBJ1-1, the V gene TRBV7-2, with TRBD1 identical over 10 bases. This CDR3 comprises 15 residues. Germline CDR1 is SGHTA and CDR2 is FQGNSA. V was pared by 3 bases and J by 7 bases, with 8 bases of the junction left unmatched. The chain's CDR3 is CASSFRQGALFEAFF. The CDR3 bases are TGTGCCAGCAGCTTTAGACAGGGGGCTCTTTTTGAAGCTTTCTTT.

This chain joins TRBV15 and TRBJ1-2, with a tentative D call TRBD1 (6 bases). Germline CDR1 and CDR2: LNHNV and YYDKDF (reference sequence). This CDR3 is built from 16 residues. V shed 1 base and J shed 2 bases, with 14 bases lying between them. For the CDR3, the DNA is TGTGCCACCAGCAGAGGGGGGCAGGAGGCAAACTATGGCTACACCTTC. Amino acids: CATSRGGQEANYGYTF.